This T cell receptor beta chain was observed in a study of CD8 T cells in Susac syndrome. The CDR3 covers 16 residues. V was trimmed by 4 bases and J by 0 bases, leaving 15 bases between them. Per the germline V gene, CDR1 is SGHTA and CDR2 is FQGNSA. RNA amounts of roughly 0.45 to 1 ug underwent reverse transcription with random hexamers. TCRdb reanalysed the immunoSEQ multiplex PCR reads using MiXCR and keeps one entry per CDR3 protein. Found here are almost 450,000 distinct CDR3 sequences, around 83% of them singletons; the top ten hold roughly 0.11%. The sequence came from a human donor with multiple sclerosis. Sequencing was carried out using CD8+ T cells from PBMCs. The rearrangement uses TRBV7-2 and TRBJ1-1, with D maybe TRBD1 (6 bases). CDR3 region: CASSSMRGGLNTEAFF. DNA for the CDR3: TGTGCCAGCAGCTCGATGAGGGGGGGATTGAACACTGAAGCTTTCTTT.